Listed here are 22 T cell receptor beta chains from one sample, sequenced in a study of OX40 agonist ivuxolimab in advanced cancers. The repertoire was sequenced with immunoSEQ multiplex PCR; TCRdb's copy has only in-frame clones and lacks some. The sample lists about 62,000 clones, approximately 81% seen once, with 3% to 4.5% in the top ten. This sample comprised CD4+ or CD8+ T cells sorted from blood, obtained in a trial of the OX40 agonist ivuxolimab. The origin of the receptors is an adult with an advanced solid tumor such as melanoma, head and neck, liver or kidney cancer.

The genes are TRBV6-5 and TRBJ1-4; 7 positions match TRBD1. J gave up 6 bases and V 6 bases, and 4 bases lay outside the gene matches. The CDR3 has 13 residues. Germline V lookup: CDR1 MNHEY, CDR2 SVGAGI. The CDR3, as DNA: TGTGCCAGCAGGGGGACAGATTATGAAAAACTGTTTTTT. Residues: CASRGTDYEKLFF.

V is TRBV11-2 and J is TRBJ1-1; 7 positions match TRBD1. CDR1 and CDR2 (germline): SGHAT, FQNNGV. The CDR3 consists of 14 residues. The junction had 3 bases not matched to a gene; V was cut back by 5 bases and J by 0 bases. The CDR3: CASSPGQMNTEAFF. The CDR3, as DNA: TGTGCCAGCAGCCCGGGACAGATGAACACTGAAGCTTTCTTT.

The chain couples TRBV28 to TRBJ2-1; 16 nucleotides agree with TRBD2. V was pared by 4 bases and J by 2 bases, with 8 bases of the junction left unmatched. CDR3 size: 19 residues. CDR1 is MDHEN, CDR2 SYDVKM, per germline. CDR3 nucleotides: TGTGCCAGCAGTTCTGGGACTAGCGGGGGGGGCTGGACCTACAATGAGCAGTTCTTC. Translating gives CASSSGTSGGGWTYNEQFF.

The J gene is TRBJ2-5, the V gene TRBV2; the D is unclear. Per the germline V gene, CDR1 is SNHLY and CDR2 is FYNNEI. The CDR3 has 13 amino acids. V lost 6 bases, J lost 0 bases, and 8 bases lay in between. CDR3 amino acids: CASSGEYQETQYF. CDR3 nucleotide sequence: TGTGCCAGCAGCGGAGAGTACCAAGAGACCCAGTACTTC.

J is TRBJ2-5 and V is TRBV10-3, with 9 positions matching TRBD2. This CDR3 is 15 amino acids long. CDR1 and CDR2 (germline): ENHRY, SYGVKD. After removal of 2 bases from V and 2 bases from J, the junction contained 3 bases not matched to a gene. As DNA, the CDR3 is TGTGCCATCAGTGAGAGGGCGGGGGGGCAAGAGACCCAGTACTTC. This translates into CAISERAGGQETQYF.

The rearrangement joins TRBV20-1 to TRBJ1-2; D gene ambiguous. Germline CDR1 DFQATT, CDR2 SNEGSKA (reference sequence). V was cut by 6 bases and J by 2 bases, with 4 bases left in between. This CDR3 contains 10 residues. Here the CDR3 reads CSAKNYGYTF. In nucleotides, the CDR3 is TGCAGTGCCAAGAACTATGGCTACACCTTC.

This chain connects TRBV19 to TRBJ2-1; TRBD1 matches at 11 bases. Per the germline V gene, CDR1 is LNHDA and CDR2 is SQIVND (reference sequence). This CDR3 spans 14 amino acids. The trim removed 7 bases at V and 3 bases at J, leaving 2 bases unmatched. The CDR3 loop reads CASTGTGGYNEQFF. As DNA, the CDR3 is TGTGCCAGTACCGGGACAGGGGGCTACAATGAGCAGTTCTTC.

The V and J genes are TRBV28 and TRBJ1-5; possibly TRBD1 for D (5 bases). The ends were cut back, 5 bases at V and 5 bases at J, with 19 bases in the middle. The V gene's germline CDR1 is MDHEN and CDR2 SYDVKM. The CDR3 runs to 16 residues. The CDR3 protein is CASSPPPGGRDQPQHF. The CDR3 bases are TGTGCCAGCAGTCCCCCCCCTGGTGGCAGGGATCAGCCCCAGCATTTT.

This chain connects TRBV5-1 to TRBJ1-1; 7 bases match TRBD1. This CDR3 comprises 14 residues. Trimming at V came to 4 bases and at J to 2 bases, leaving 5 bases not matched to a gene. The germline gives CDR1 SGHRS, CDR2 YFSETQ. The CDR3: CASSVGTANTEAFF. The DNA of the CDR3 is TGCGCCAGCAGCGTTGGGACAGCAAACACTGAAGCTTTCTTT.

The gene calls are TRBV12-5 and TRBJ2-1; the match to TRBD2 covers 11 bases. V shed 5 bases and J 0 bases; nucleotides not matched to a gene: 6. The germline gives CDR1 LGHNT, CDR2 FRNRAP. This CDR3 comprises 17 residues. CDR3 in amino acids: CASGPGLAGYSYNEQFF. The DNA for the CDR3 is TGTGCTAGTGGTCCTGGACTAGCGGGCTACTCCTACAATGAGCAGTTCTTC. Filled out from reference TRBV12-5 and TRBJ2-1, the complete variable domain reads DARVTQTPRHKVTEMGQEVTMRCQPILGHNTVFWYRQTMMQGLELLAYFRNRAPLDDSGMPKDRFSAEMPDATLATLKIQPSEPRDSAVYFCASGPGLAGYSYNEQFFGPGTRLTVL.

This rearrangement joins TRBV11-3 to TRBJ2-1, with D unclear. This CDR3 contains 13 residues. V was shortened by 3 bases and J by 3 bases, with 6 bases between the two germline ends. CDR1 is SGHNT and CDR2 is YENEEA in the germline V gene. CDR3 sequence: CASSFNVYNEQFF. CDR3 nucleotide sequence: TGTGCCAGCAGCTTCAACGTCTACAATGAGCAGTTCTTC.

The genes are TRBV21-1 and TRBJ1-5; the listed D gene, TRBD1, was not tested against the DNA. TRBV21-1 is a pseudogene locus. This CDR3 comprises 15 residues. The CDR3 is CASSKGCRANQPQHF. DNA for the CDR3: TGTGCCAGCAGCAAAGGTTGCAGGGCCAATCAGCCCCAGCATTTT.

This rearrangement joins TRBV28 to TRBJ1-6; 11 nucleotides agree with TRBD1. The germline V gene has CDR1 MDHEN and CDR2 SYDVKM. With 6 bases clipped from V and 10 bases from J, the junction kept 8 bases outside the gene matches. The CDR3 has 15 residues. CDR3 sequence: CASSPPDRGPSPLHF. The CDR3 nucleotides read TGTGCCAGCAGCCCCCCGGACAGGGGGCCGTCACCCCTCCACTTT.

The chain has TRBV6-5 and TRBJ1-6; D perhaps matches TRBD1 (6 bases). Germline CDR1 MNHEY, CDR2 SVGAGI. Trimming shortened V by 5 bases and J by 6 bases, and 11 bases separated the two germline ends. This CDR3 contains 14 residues. The CDR3 region has the DNA TGTGCCAGCAGTACGTGGACAGCTAATTCACCCCTCCACTTT. It specifies CASSTWTANSPLHF.

The rearrangement uses TRBV28 and TRBJ1-2; TRBD1 matches at 9 bases. Unmatched junction bases numbered 7, after V lost 7 bases and J lost 4 bases. The CDR3 consists of 14 residues. CDR1 MDHEN and CDR2 SYDVKM come from the germline V gene. The CDR3 reads CASNPGTGSYGYTF. In DNA form, the CDR3 reads TGTGCCAGCAACCCCGGGACAGGGAGCTATGGCTACACCTTC.

V usage is TRBV5-4 and J usage is TRBJ2-1, with D maybe TRBD1 (6 bases). Germline V lookup: CDR1 SGHNT, CDR2 YYREEE (reference sequence). V lost 0 bases to trimming and J lost 6 bases, with 10 bases between them. The CDR3 sequence is 14 residues long. The DNA of the CDR3 is TGTGCCAGCAGCTTGGGTACAGGGACCAATGAGCAGTTCTTC. Residues: CASSLGTGTNEQFF.

The chain couples TRBV6-5 to TRBJ2-5; D is undetermined. The germline V gene has CDR1 MNHEY and CDR2 SVGAGI. This CDR3 region has 14 residues. Trimming took 5 bases from V and 2 from J, leaving 12 bases between them. The CDR3 sequence is CASSPDGRQETQYF. The CDR3, as DNA: TGTGCCAGCAGTCCGGACGGCCGACAAGAGACCCAGTACTTC.

CDR3: CASSLGEGNTDTQYF. In DNA, the CDR3 is TGTGCCAGCAGCTTAGGTGAGGGGAACACAGATACGCAGTATTTT. The chain uses TRBV11-3 and TRBJ2-3; D could derive from TRBD1 or TRBD2 (5 bases each). The V gene lost 1 base and the J gene lost 2 bases, with 10 bases spanning the gap. The CDR3 has 15 residues. CDR1 is SGHNT, CDR2 YENEEA, per germline. Full variable domain (remainder filled in from reference TRBV11-3 and TRBJ2-3): EAGVVQSPRYKIIEKKQPVAFWCNPISGHNTLYWYLQNLGQGPELLIRYENEEAVDDSQLPKDRFSAERLKGVDSTLKIQPAELGDSAVYLCASSLGEGNTDTQYFGPGTRLTVL.

The rearrangement uses TRBV10-3 and TRBJ1-1, with TRBD1 as a possible D gene (5 bases). The CDR3 runs to 13 residues. CDR1 is ENHRY, CDR2 SYGVKD, per germline. Trimming shortened V by 11 bases and J by 1 base, and 14 bases separated the two germline ends. The CDR3 coding sequence is TGTGCCGCAGCGACAGTAAAGAACACTGAAGCTTTCTTT. Its protein product is CAAATVKNTEAFF.

This chain uses TRBV7-3 with TRBJ1-1; D possibly corresponds to TRBD1 (6 bases). The germline gives CDR1 SGHTA, CDR2 FQGTGA. With 1 base removed from V and 3 bases from J, the gap between germline ends came to 15 bases. The CDR3 consists of 16 residues. CDR3: CASSLSTGGLYTEAFF. CDR3 sequence (DNA): TGTGCCAGCAGCTTAAGTACGGGGGGGCTGTACACTGAAGCTTTCTTT.

There are a few counts of this clone. The rearrangement joins TRBV10-1 to TRBJ2-7; D is possibly TRBD1 (6 bases). From germline, CDR1 is WNHNN and CDR2 SYGVQD (reference sequence). This CDR3 comprises 14 residues. Trimming left V 6 bases short and J 5 bases short, with 17 bases between. The CDR3 loop reads CASSGTPLVHEQYF. As DNA, the CDR3 is TGCGCCAGCAGCGGGACACCGCTGGTCCACGAGCAGTACTTC.

This chain uses TRBV4-1 with TRBJ2-2; 8 bases agree with TRBD1. The CDR3 has 15 amino acids. Germline lookup yields CDR1 MGHRA and CDR2 YSYEKL. Trimming removed 0 bases from V and 9 bases from J; junction bases left unmatched: 6. CDR3 sequence: CASSQDTGQGRELFF. The DNA for the CDR3 is TGCGCCAGCAGCCAAGATACCGGACAGGGTCGGGAGCTGTTTTTT.